The entry below gives a single T cell receptor beta chain sequence along with its context. These data are taken from a study of blood T cell repertoires in COVID-19. Study-level information: Researchers got acute and convalescent COVID-19 samples from the United States, Italy and Spain. T cells, B-cell-depleted T cells, or PBMCs provided the cDNA or gDNA that served as material.

V was shortened by 1 base and J by 0 bases, with 11 bases between the two germline ends. The CDR3 runs 15 residues. Germline V CDR1 and CDR2: SGHDT, YYEEEE. How the authors handled the data: Amplification of reference gene primers provided the estimated nucleated cell counts. TCRdb's copy holds only in-frame clones and misses some; the assay was immunoSEQ multiplex PCR. V, J and clone size were drawn from that table, and D and trimming were deduced from the DNA. This table has over 60,000 clones, over 75% appearing once. The TCR originated in a human donor in a cohort sampled during active COVID-19. The chain is built from TRBV5-6 and TRBJ2-7; D call uncertain. Sample: peripheral blood. Written as DNA, the CDR3 is TGTGCCAGCAGCTTGTACGCGAAGAGCTCCTACGAGCAGTACTTC. This sequence encodes CASSLYAKSSYEQYF.